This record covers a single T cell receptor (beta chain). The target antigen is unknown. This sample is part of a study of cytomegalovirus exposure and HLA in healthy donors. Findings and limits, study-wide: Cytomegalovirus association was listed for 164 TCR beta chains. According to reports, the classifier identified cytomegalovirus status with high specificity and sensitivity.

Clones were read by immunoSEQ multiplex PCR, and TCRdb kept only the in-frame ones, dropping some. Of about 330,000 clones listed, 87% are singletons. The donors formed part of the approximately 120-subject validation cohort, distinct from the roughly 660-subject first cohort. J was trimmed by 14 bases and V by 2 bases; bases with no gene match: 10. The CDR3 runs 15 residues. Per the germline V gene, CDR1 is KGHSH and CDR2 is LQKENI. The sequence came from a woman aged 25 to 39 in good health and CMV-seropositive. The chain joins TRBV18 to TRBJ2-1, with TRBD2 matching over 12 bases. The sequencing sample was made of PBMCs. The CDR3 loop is CASSPEALAGGRKFF. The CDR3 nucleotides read TGTGCCAGCTCACCAGAGGCACTAGCGGGGGGCCGAAAGTTCTTC.